One sample yielded the 15 T cell receptor beta chains listed below, sequenced in a study of shared clonotypes between healthy human individuals. Profiled with immunoSEQ multiplex PCR; TCRdb holds only in-frame clones, not every one. The repertoire holds some 1,900,000 clones, with about 95% as singletons. CD8 cells regarded as naive lacked CD45RO, were positively chosen for CCR7, and omitted terminally differentiated effector memory CD45RA+ cells. The sequenced sample consisted of naive CD8+ T cells sorted from blood. The receptors shown here come from a man between 18 and 29 years old in good health.

The rearrangement uses TRBV28 and TRBJ1-5; a possible D gene is TRBD1 (6 bases). The germline V gene encodes CDR1 MDHEN and CDR2 SYDVKM. V was cut by 5 bases and J by 8 bases, with 28 bases left in between. There are 18 residues in the CDR3. As DNA, the CDR3 is TGTGCCAGCAGTGGAGTACCGGGACACGGAATAGAGGAGGAGCCCCAGCATTTT. Translation gives CASSGVPGHGIEEEPQHF.

This rearrangement joins TRBV10-3 to TRBJ2-4, with D perhaps matching TRBD2 (5 bases). CDR3 size: 12 residues. Per germline, CDR1 ENHRY and CDR2 SYGVKD. Trimming took 10 bases from V and 0 from J, leaving 7 bases between them. The CDR3 region has the DNA TGTGCCAGCGGGCTAGCCAAAAACATTCAGTACTTC. The encoded protein is CASGLAKNIQYF.

CDR3 coding DNA: TGTGCCACGGCAAGGGGGTTATCCTACGAGCAGTACTTC. Residues: CATARGLSYEQYF. The chain carries TRBV2 and TRBJ2-7, with TRBD1 as a possible D gene (6 bases). The CDR3 has 13 residues. Germline assignment: CDR1 SNHLY and CDR2 FYNNEI. Trimming took 10 bases from V and 1 from J, leaving 14 bases between them.

The gene calls are TRBV6-6 and TRBJ1-5, with D possibly TRBD1 on 5 matching bases. The germline CDR1 and CDR2 sequences are MNHNY and SVGAGI (reference sequence). The CDR3 is made up of 14 amino acids. V was shortened by 5 bases and J by 4 bases, with 12 bases between the two germline ends. The CDR3 sequence is CASSQRGANQPQHF. CDR3 sequence (DNA): TGTGCCAGCAGTCAGAGGGGCGCGAATCAGCCCCAGCATTTT.

Turning to this clone: Other DNA sequences within the sample encode an identical CDR3. The chain uses TRBV7-8 and TRBJ1-2; TRBD1 matches at 10 bases. The CDR3 covers 14 residues. The V segment lost 4 bases and the J segment 2 bases; nucleotides outside the gene matches: 1. CDR1 is SGHVS, CDR2 FQNEAQ, per germline. The CDR3 DNA reads TGTGCCAGCAGCTCGGGACAGGGGAACTATGGCTACACCTTC. The encoded protein is CASSSGQGNYGYTF. Combining the CDR3 with reference TRBV7-8 and TRBJ1-2 gives the whole variable domain GAGVSQSPRYKVAKRGQDVALRCDPISGHVSLFWYQQALGQGPEFLTYFQNEAQLDKSGLPSDRFFAERPEGSVSTLKIQRTQQEDSAVYLCASSSGQGNYGYTFGSGTRLTVV.

The chain joins TRBV29-1 to TRBJ2-1, with D uncertain. In germline, CDR1 is SQVTM, CDR2 ANQGSEA. V gave up 3 bases and J gave up 6 bases, with 15 bases separating them. The CDR3 has 14 residues. In nucleotides, the CDR3 is TGCAGCGTTGATCGTCCCGAAGGCCTCAATGAGCAGTTCTTC. This encodes CSVDRPEGLNEQFF.

This chain joins TRBV5-4 and TRBJ2-2; either TRBD1 or TRBD2 may supply D (5 bases each). CDR3 length: 12 amino acids. The germline V gene encodes CDR1 SGHNT and CDR2 YYREEE (reference sequence). The germline V and J ends were trimmed by 4 bases and 8 bases, with 9 bases remaining between them. The DNA for the CDR3 is TGTGCCAGCAGCGGGGGATATGGGGAGCTGTTTTTT. It encodes CASSGGYGELFF.

The chain couples TRBV5-1 to TRBJ2-3; TRBD2 agrees at 13 bases. V shed 7 bases, J shed 0 bases, and the junction held 11 bases outside the gene matches. The CDR3 length is 18 residues. The germline V gene has CDR1 SGHRS and CDR2 YFSETQ. The CDR3 reads CASAPGLAGIPSTDTQYF. The CDR3 DNA is TGCGCCAGCGCCCCGGGACTAGCGGGGATTCCTAGCACAGATACGCAGTATTTT.

The gene calls are TRBV7-9 and TRBJ2-7, with 8 bases matching TRBD2. Germline CDR1 SEHNR, CDR2 FQNEAQ (reference sequence). The CDR3 is 17 amino acids. J was trimmed by 0 bases and V by 0 bases; bases with no gene match: 7. CDR3 in amino acids: CASSLAPLAGGSYEQYF. The CDR3, as DNA: TGTGCCAGCAGCTTAGCCCCCTTGGCGGGAGGCTCCTACGAGCAGTACTTC.

The rearrangement uses TRBV28 and TRBJ1-6, with D unresolved. CDR1 MDHEN and CDR2 SYDVKM come from the germline V gene. There are 14 residues in the CDR3. V lost 3 bases and J 8 bases, leaving 11 bases between the germline ends. CDR3 protein: CASSFRPGDSPLHF. DNA of the CDR3: TGTGCCAGCAGTTTCAGGCCGGGAGATTCACCCCTCCACTTT.

Details on this clone: Different DNA sequences within this sample yield the same CDR3. The chain carries TRBV11-2 and TRBJ2-7; 10 bases line up with TRBD2. This CDR3 comprises 14 residues. The V segment lost 1 base and the J segment 3 bases; nucleotides outside the gene matches: 0. Germline CDR1 reads SGHAT; CDR2 reads FQNNGV. The DNA for the CDR3 is TGTGCCAGCAGCTTAGGGACTAGCGGCTACGAGCAGTACTTC. Amino acid sequence: CASSLGTSGYEQYF.

The chain employs TRBV7-9 and TRBJ2-7; TRBD2 matches 10 bases. V lost 4 bases and J lost 2; bases outside the gene matches: 14. The CDR3 extends over 18 amino acids. In germline, CDR1 is SEHNR, CDR2 FQNEAQ (reference sequence). CDR3 DNA sequence: TGTGCCAGCAGCTCCGAGGCCGGGGCTAGCGGGAGTCCCTACGAGCAGTACTTC. It encodes CASSSEAGASGSPYEQYF.

Details on this clone: This same CDR3 is encoded by further DNA sequences in the sample. The V gene is TRBV7-9, the J gene TRBJ1-1; D is undetermined. The CDR3 consists of 14 residues. Trimming stripped 1 base from V and 4 bases from J, with 10 bases between. The germline gives CDR1 SEHNR, CDR2 FQNEAQ (reference sequence). CDR3: CASSLGGTFTEAFF. CDR3 sequence (DNA): TGTGCCAGCAGCTTAGGAGGAACTTTCACTGAAGCTTTCTTT.

J is TRBJ1-6 and V is TRBV6-5, with D uncertain. The germline V gene has CDR1 MNHEY and CDR2 SVGAGI. V lost 3 bases, J lost 10 bases, and 16 bases lay in between. The CDR3 has 15 residues. CDR3 DNA sequence: TGTGCCAGCAGTTATGTCGAGGGAACTGGGTCACCCCTCCACTTT. This sequence encodes CASSYVEGTGSPLHF.

This clone was seen a few times. This sequence joins TRBV16 and TRBJ1-5; D unresolved. The CDR3 is 15 amino acids. Trimming cost V 0 bases and J 1 base, with 7 bases left between them. Germline CDR1 KGHSY, CDR2 FQNENV. CDR3 DNA: TGTGCCAGCAGCCAATCCACCGGAAGCAATCAGCCCCAGCATTTT. Its protein is CASSQSTGSNQPQHF.